Each of the 21 T cell receptor beta chains below was sequenced from the same sample in a study of T-cell reconstitution after alpha-beta-depleted transplantation in children. TCRbeta library construction was performed incorporating unique molecular identifiers. MiXCR, applied by TCRdb to the PCR reads, yields one record per CDR3 protein. Here the sample spans 400,000 to 500,000 distinct CDR3 sequences, approximately 10% being singletons. The sequencing used PBMCs from the stem cell graft donor, collected from the stem cell graft. These receptors were obtained from a human donor who donated a stem cell graft to a child with acute myeloid leukemia.

The CDR3 here is CASRPRTGVVNTEAFF. The CDR3 DNA is TGTGCCAGCAGGCCGAGGACCGGGGTGGTGAACACTGAAGCTTTCTTT. The rearrangement links TRBV5-5 to TRBJ1-1; D not certain. The V and J ends lost 5 bases and 0 bases respectively, with 17 bases between them. The V gene's germline CDR1 is SGHKS and CDR2 YYEKEE (reference sequence). This CDR3 spans 16 amino acids.

The chain joins TRBV7-2 to TRBJ2-1; 8 bases line up with TRBD2. The germline V gene encodes CDR1 SGHTA and CDR2 FQGNSA. V lost 4 bases and J lost 6; bases outside the gene matches: 14. The CDR3 spans 17 residues. Here the CDR3 reads CASSSTPAGAAVNEQFF. Here the CDR3 DNA reads TGTGCCAGCAGCTCAACCCCAGCGGGAGCCGCGGTCAATGAGCAGTTCTTC.

This clonotype was detected a few times. The V and J genes are TRBV12-3 or TRBV12-4 and TRBJ2-1; 9 bases align to TRBD1. The CDR3 length is 16 residues. V was clipped by 5 bases and J by 1 base; unmatched bases: 6. CDR3 in DNA: TGTGCCAGCAGTCCCCCGGACAGGGGATCCTACAATGAGCAGTTCTTC. It is translated as CASSPPDRGSYNEQFF.

This clonotype was recorded many times. V is TRBV29-1 and J is TRBJ2-2, with TRBD1 matching 10 bases. The germline V gene has CDR1 SQVTM and CDR2 ANQGSEA. CDR3 length: 16 residues. The V segment lost 4 bases and the J segment 6 bases; nucleotides outside the gene matches: 11. The CDR3 is CSVVLPGQGPSGELFF. CDR3 nucleotide sequence: TGCAGCGTTGTTCTACCGGGACAGGGGCCGTCCGGGGAGCTGTTTTTT.

This clonotype occurred many times. The chain carries TRBV25-1 and TRBJ1-6; D unresolved. V lost 2 bases, J lost 13 bases, and 9 bases lay in between. There are 12 residues in the CDR3. Looked up from germline, CDR1 is MGHDK and CDR2 is SYGVNS. CDR3 DNA: TGTGCCAGCAGTGAACCATCTGGGCCCCTCCACTTT. It specifies CASSEPSGPLHF.

The chain employs TRBV5-5 and TRBJ2-7; D unresolved. Trimming shortened V by 0 bases and J by 7 bases, and 11 bases separated the two germline ends. Germline CDR1 and CDR2: SGHKS and YYEKEE (reference sequence). This CDR3 comprises 13 residues. The chain's CDR3 is CASSLVPEREQYV. DNA of the CDR3: TGTGCCAGCAGCTTGGTCCCGGAGAGGGAGCAGTACGTC.

This clonotype was seen a few times. CDR3 in amino acids: CASSLLGREVDEQFF. The CDR3 DNA follows: TGTGCCAGCAGCCTGCTAGGGAGGGAGGTGGATGAGCAGTTCTTC. V is TRBV7-9 and J is TRBJ2-1; 7 bases agree with TRBD2. V trimming: 5 bases; J trimming: 8 bases; junction bases outside the gene matches: 12. Germline assignment: CDR1 SEHNR and CDR2 FQNEAQ (reference sequence). This CDR3 has 15 amino acids.

The chain carries TRBV6-2 or TRBV6-3 and TRBJ2-1; no firm D call. Between the trimmed V and J ends, which lost 7 bases and 3 bases, there was a span of 22 bases. The CDR3 runs to 17 residues. CDR1 and CDR2 from the germline V gene are MNHEY and SVGEGT. DNA of the CDR3: TGTGCCAGCAACCTAGAAGTAAGACGACAACACTACAATGAGCAGTTCTTC. It encodes CASNLEVRRQHYNEQFF.

This clonotype was counted between two and nine times. The J gene is TRBJ1-2, the V gene TRBV5-1; no reliable D call. V was trimmed by 3 bases and J by 0 bases, leaving 6 bases between them. The germline gives CDR1 SGHRS, CDR2 YFSETQ. The length of the CDR3 is 13 residues. The CDR3 sequence is CASSSGTNYGYTF. For the CDR3, the DNA is TGCGCCAGCAGCTCGGGAACTAACTATGGCTACACCTTC.

The chain recombines TRBV5-6 with TRBJ2-7, with no clear D. This CDR3 contains 14 residues. V lost 0 bases to trimming and J lost 6 bases, with 13 bases between them. Germline V gene data show CDR1 as SGHDT and CDR2 as YYEEEE. The CDR3 loop reads CASSLVSQIREQYV. The CDR3 DNA follows: TGTGCCAGCAGCTTGGTCAGTCAGATTCGCGAGCAGTACGTC.

For the CDR3, the DNA is TGTGCCAGCAGTTACTCATGGACCGGGGAGCTGTTTTTT. It codes for CASSYSWTGELFF. The V and J genes are TRBV6-2 or TRBV6-3 and TRBJ2-2; D not resolved. CDR3 length: 13 residues. From germline, CDR1 is MNHEY and CDR2 SVGEGT. Deletions cut 0 bases from V and 5 bases from J, with 4 bases between.

This chain uses TRBV29-1 with TRBJ2-5, with TRBD1 matching over 11 bases. This CDR3 contains 17 residues. V shed 3 bases, J shed 5 bases, and the junction held 14 bases outside the gene matches. Germline CDR1 and CDR2: SQVTM and ANQGSEA. This chain's CDR3 is CSVEGIVDRGPGETQYF. CDR3 sequence (DNA): TGCAGCGTTGAGGGTATCGTGGACAGGGGGCCGGGGGAGACCCAGTACTTC.

This clonotype has more than one count but fewer than ten. The CDR3 loop is CASSYPGSAYEQYF. The CDR3 nucleotides read TGTGCCAGCAGTTACCCCGGGAGTGCGTACGAGCAGTACTTC. The chain couples TRBV6-5 to TRBJ2-7, with D possibly matching TRBD2 (6 bases). The CDR3 loop spans 14 amino acids. The germline V and J ends were trimmed by 2 bases and 4 bases, with 12 bases remaining between them. Germline loops: CDR1 MNHEY, CDR2 SVGAGI.

The chain has TRBV30 and TRBJ2-7, with no clear D. V lost 1 base, J lost 5 bases, and 9 bases lay in between. The germline CDR1 and CDR2 sequences are GTSNPN and SVGIG (reference sequence). This CDR3 is 12 amino acids long. The CDR3 coding sequence is TGTGCCTGGAGTGCACGTCGGGACGAGCAGTACTTC. This gives the protein CAWSARRDEQYF. The full variable domain, rest sourced from reference TRBV30 and TRBJ2-7, is SQTIHQWPATLVQPVGSPLSLECTVEGTSNPNLYWYRQAAGRGLQLLFYSVGIGQISSEVPQNLSASRPQDRQFILSSKKLLLSDSGFYLCAWSARRDEQYFGPGTRLTVT.

This clonotype was detected a few times. The V gene is TRBV5-1, the J gene TRBJ2-2; D unclear. The ends were cut back, 2 bases at V and 7 bases at J, with 9 bases in the middle. The CDR3 consists of 13 residues. Germline CDR1 reads SGHRS; CDR2 reads YFSETQ. The chain's CDR3 is CASSFLRDGELFF. In DNA, the CDR3 is TGCGCCAGCAGCTTTCTTAGGGACGGGGAGCTGTTTTTT.

This clonotype was picked up a small number of times. The chain recombines TRBV6-1 with TRBJ2-3; TRBD1 aligns across 9 bases. CDR3 length equals 15 residues. From germline, CDR1 is MNHNS and CDR2 SASEGT. V shed 4 bases and J 0 bases; nucleotides not matched to a gene: 2. CDR3 in amino acids: CASSGTGVSTDTQYF. As DNA, the CDR3 is TGTGCCAGCAGTGGGACAGGGGTGAGCACAGATACGCAGTATTTT.

J is TRBJ2-7 and V is TRBV5-1; TRBD1 aligns across 12 bases. Germline CDR1 and CDR2: SGHRS and YFSETQ. Unmatched junction bases numbered 5, after V lost 3 bases and J lost 7 bases. The CDR3 extends over 14 amino acids. CDR3 nucleotide sequence: TGCGCCAGCAGCTCGGGACAGGGGGCGGGGGAGCAGTACGTC. As protein: CASSSGQGAGEQYV.

This clonotype was seen a handful of times. V is TRBV27 and J is TRBJ2-1; 9 bases map to TRBD2. The ends lost 3 bases at V and 7 bases at J; junction bases unmatched: 10. The germline V gene has CDR1 MNHEY and CDR2 SMNVEV (reference sequence). There are 16 residues in the CDR3. CDR3: CASSFFRGSGGNEQFF. The CDR3 nucleotides are TGTGCCAGCAGTTTCTTCCGTGGGAGCGGGGGGAATGAGCAGTTCTTC.

This sequence joins TRBV5-1 and TRBJ2-3; D is possibly TRBD1 (5 bases). Germline V gene lookup returns CDR1 SGHRS and CDR2 YFSETQ. Trimming removed 0 bases at V and 0 bases at J, with 11 bases between. CDR3 size: 16 residues. CDR3 in DNA: TGCGCCAGCAGCTTGGACAGGTTTTCTAGCACAGATACGCAGTATTTT. This codes for CASSLDRFSSTDTQYF.

The CDR3 bases are TGCGCCAGCAGCCAAGATTCTCTCGGTCAGCCCCAGCATTTT. Translated, it gives CASSQDSLGQPQHF. The J gene is TRBJ1-5, the V gene TRBV4-3; no reliable D call. Germline V gives CDR1 LGHNA, CDR2 YSLEER. Trimming took off 0 bases at V and 6 bases at J, with 9 bases between the two ends. The CDR3 sequence is 14 residues long.

The chain is built from TRBV20-1 and TRBJ2-7, with D uncertain. CDR3 size: 16 residues. V was clipped by 0 bases and J by 5 bases, with 20 bases between them. Germline V CDR1 and CDR2: DFQATT, SNEGSKA (reference sequence). CDR3 region: CSARDFAARQVDEQYF. The CDR3 region has the DNA TGCAGTGCTAGAGATTTTGCGGCAAGGCAGGTCGACGAGCAGTACTTC.